These 17 T cell receptor beta chains originate from one sample sequenced in a study of blood T cell repertoires in COVID-19. Some clones are missing from TCRdb's copy, which holds only in-frame ones; the method was immunoSEQ multiplex PCR. In the table there are roughly 75,000 clones, around 85% of which are singletons. Specimen: peripheral blood. These receptors were collected from a man aged 65 to 79 with acute or convalescent COVID-19.

The J gene is TRBJ2-5, the V gene TRBV3-1 (or the pseudogene TRBV3-2); 9 nucleotides agree with TRBD2. The CDR3 has 17 residues. Germline CDR1 and CDR2: LGHDT and YNNKEL (reference sequence). The junction had 10 bases not matched to a gene; V was cut back by 1 base and J by 4 bases. The CDR3 DNA reads TGTGCCAGCAGCCAAGGGCGTCGGGCGGGAGGGAGAGAGACCCAGTACTTC. This sequence encodes CASSQGRRAGGRETQYF.

The J gene is TRBJ2-5, the V gene TRBV19; D is possibly TRBD2 (5 bases). V was trimmed by 3 bases and J by 5 bases, leaving 13 bases between them. In germline, CDR1 is LNHDA, CDR2 SQIVND (reference sequence). The CDR3 has 14 residues. CDR3 loop: CASSITGVLETQYF. For the CDR3, the DNA is TGTGCCAGTAGTATTACCGGGGTCTTGGAGACCCAGTACTTC.

In its sample, this clone was seen a few times. The gene calls are TRBV29-1 and TRBJ1-5; D possibly corresponds to TRBD1 (6 bases). V lost 4 bases, J lost 4 bases, and 11 bases lay in between. This CDR3 spans 13 amino acids. Germline V gene data show CDR1 as SQVTM and CDR2 as ANQGSEA. In DNA, the CDR3 is TGCAGCGTTGGGGAACAGGGAAATCAGCCCCAGCATTTT. Protein product: CSVGEQGNQPQHF.

The rearrangement joins TRBV27 to TRBJ1-1; TRBD1 aligns across 9 bases. J gave up 5 bases and V 3 bases, and 4 bases lay outside the gene matches. The germline V gene has CDR1 MNHEY and CDR2 SMNVEV (reference sequence). This CDR3 region has 14 residues. In DNA, the CDR3 is TGTGCCAGCAGTTTTCCGGGACAGGGTACTGAAGCTTTCTTT. Translation: CASSFPGQGTEAFF.

The chain combines TRBV2 with TRBJ1-2; D unresolved. The CDR3 length is 15 residues. Germline V gene data show CDR1 as SNHLY and CDR2 as FYNNEI. The V end was cut by 3 bases, the J end by 0 bases, with 11 bases between. CDR3 loop: CASSEAVRANYGYTF. The CDR3 region has the DNA TGTGCCAGCAGTGAGGCGGTAAGAGCTAACTATGGCTACACCTTC.

This chain uses TRBV7-6 with TRBJ2-7, with 10 positions matching TRBD1. The CDR3 totals 13 residues. The V gene end was trimmed by 5 bases and the J gene end by 6 bases; junction bases not matched to a gene: 4. Germline values: CDR1 SGHVS, CDR2 FNYEAQ. The CDR3 region is CASSVGTGVEQYF. The CDR3 DNA follows: TGTGCCAGCAGCGTAGGGACAGGGGTCGAGCAGTACTTC. Based on the CDR3 plus reference TRBV7-6 and TRBJ2-7, the full variable domain is GAGVSQSPRYKVTKRGQDVALRCDPISGHVSLYWYRQALGQGPEFLTYFNYEAQQDKSGLPNDRFSAERPEGSISTLTIQRTEQRDSAMYRCASSVGTGVEQYFGPGTRLTVT.

This clone was detected once. The rearrangement uses TRBV7-9 and TRBJ2-7, with 8 bases lining up with TRBD2. This CDR3 has 14 residues. The germline CDR1 and CDR2 sequences are SEHNR and FQNEAQ (reference sequence). Unmatched junction bases numbered 5, after V lost 3 bases and J lost 4 bases. CDR3 bases: TGTGCCAGCAGCTTTGGCAGCGGGAGTTACGAGCAGTACTTC. This encodes CASSFGSGSYEQYF.

This chain links TRBV1 with TRBJ2-7; TRBD2 reflects the table's D call only, with no check against the DNA. TRBV1 represents a pseudogene. CDR3 size: 14 residues. The CDR3 loop is CTSSQDRDFYEQYF. CDR3 DNA: TGCACCAGCAGCCAAGATCGGGATTTCTACGAGCAGTACTTC.

The rearrangement joins TRBV5-5 to TRBJ2-3; 7 bases line up with TRBD2. J was trimmed by 1 base and V by 1 base; bases with no gene match: 6. The germline gives CDR1 SGHKS, CDR2 YYEKEE (reference sequence). CDR3 size: 16 residues. CDR3 DNA sequence: TGTGCCAGCAGCTTGTCCGGCGGGAGTGGCACAGATACGCAGTATTTT. This encodes CASSLSGGSGTDTQYF. The variable domain in full, completed from reference TRBV5-5 and TRBJ2-3, reads DAGVTQSPTHLIKTRGQQVTLRCSPISGHKSVSWYQQVLGQGPQFIFQYYEKEERGRGNFPDRFSARQFPNYSSELNVNALLLGDSALYLCASSLSGGSGTDTQYFGPGTRLTVL.

The rearrangement links TRBV4-1 to TRBJ2-3, with D possibly matching TRBD2 (5 bases). Germline CDR1 reads MGHRA; CDR2 reads YSYEKL. The CDR3 runs 17 residues. V gave up 1 base and J gave up 3 bases, with 17 bases separating them. This CDR3 is CASSQAQRRGGTDTQYF. CDR3 sequence (DNA): TGCGCCAGCAGCCAAGCACAGCGACGGGGTGGGACAGATACGCAGTATTTT.

CDR3 in DNA: TGTGCCTCAAAACAGGTAAGCAATCAGCCCCAGCATTTT. Its translation is CASKQVSNQPQHF. The V and J genes are TRBV21-1 and TRBJ1-5; the table's TRBD1 call for D was not verified on the DNA. TRBV21-1 is assigned pseudogene status. This CDR3 contains 13 residues.

This chain joins TRBV5-1 and TRBJ1-1; D not certain. Deletions cut 1 base from V and 0 bases from J, with 16 bases between. Germline values: CDR1 SGHRS, CDR2 YFSETQ. CDR3 length equals 17 residues. The CDR3 region has the DNA TGCGCCAGCAGCTTGCTTGGCCCGGGTATACTGAACACTGAAGCTTTCTTT. Protein product: CASSLLGPGILNTEAFF.

This clone was picked up a small number of times. The chain recombines TRBV19 with TRBJ1-4, with D possibly TRBD1 on 5 matching bases. Germline V gene sequence: CDR1 LNHDA, CDR2 SQIVND (reference sequence). V was pared by 10 bases and J by 0 bases, with 15 bases between. This CDR3 contains 15 residues. CDR3 nucleotide sequence: TGTGCCACCGGCCCCCCGGGGGCAACTAATGAAAAACTGTTTTTT. As protein: CATGPPGATNEKLFF.

The chain couples TRBV27 to TRBJ2-2; the D gene is possibly TRBD2 (6 bases). Trimming cost V 7 bases and J 1 base, with 10 bases left between them. This CDR3 contains 14 residues. Germline CDR1 is MNHEY and CDR2 is SMNVEV (reference sequence). CDR3 loop: CASKKGGNTGELFF. Here the CDR3 DNA reads TGTGCCAGCAAGAAGGGAGGGAACACCGGGGAGCTGTTTTTT.

This chain connects TRBV6-6 to TRBJ2-7; 8 bases are shared with TRBD1. Per the germline V gene, CDR1 is MNHNY and CDR2 is SVGAGI (reference sequence). The CDR3 length is 15 residues. Unmatched junction bases numbered 6, after V lost 5 bases and J lost 0 bases. Here the CDR3 reads CASSPGQATSYEQYF. CDR3 bases: TGTGCCAGCAGTCCGGGACAGGCAACCTCCTACGAGCAGTACTTC.

The V and J genes are TRBV10-3 and TRBJ1-5; unclear D gene. With 0 bases removed from V and 0 bases from J, the gap between germline ends came to 6 bases. There are 15 residues in the CDR3. Germline CDR1 is ENHRY and CDR2 is SYGVKD. This CDR3 reads CAISESNGSNQPQHF. DNA of the CDR3: TGTGCCATCAGTGAGTCTAACGGTAGCAATCAGCCCCAGCATTTT.

The chain has TRBV5-1 and TRBJ2-7; 7 nucleotides line up with TRBD1. CDR3 length: 15 residues. The germline gives CDR1 SGHRS, CDR2 YFSETQ. With 4 bases clipped from V and 0 bases from J, the junction kept 7 bases outside the gene matches. CDR3: CASSPTGTTSYEQYF. The CDR3 region has the DNA TGCGCCAGCAGCCCGACAGGGACGACCTCCTACGAGCAGTACTTC.